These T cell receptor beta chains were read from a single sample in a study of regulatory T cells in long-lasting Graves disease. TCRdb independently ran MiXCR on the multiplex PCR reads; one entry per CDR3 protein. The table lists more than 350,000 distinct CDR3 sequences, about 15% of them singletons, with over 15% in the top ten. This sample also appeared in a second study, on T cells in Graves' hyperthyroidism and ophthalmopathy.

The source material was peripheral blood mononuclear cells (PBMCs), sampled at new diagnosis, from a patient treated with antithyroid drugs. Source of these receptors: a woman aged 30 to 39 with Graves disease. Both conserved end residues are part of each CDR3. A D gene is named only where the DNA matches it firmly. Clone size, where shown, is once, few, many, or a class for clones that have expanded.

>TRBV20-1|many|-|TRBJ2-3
CSARVTGRDTQYF
TGCAGTGCTAGAGTAACCGGGCGGGATACGCAGTATTTT
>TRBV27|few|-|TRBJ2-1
CATNGKGGYNEQFF
TGTGCCACCAACGGTAAGGGGGGCTACAATGAGCAGTTCTTC
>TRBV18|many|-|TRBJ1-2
CASSPKTDGYGYTF
TGTGCCAGCTCACCAAAGACAGACGGCTATGGCTACACCTTC
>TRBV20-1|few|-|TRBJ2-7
CSARETRRVDEQYF
TGCAGTGCTAGGGAGACTAGGAGGGTAGACGAGCAGTACTTC
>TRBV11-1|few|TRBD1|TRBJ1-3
CASGSWDSSGNTIYF
TGTGCCAGCGGGTCGTGGGACAGCTCTGGAAACACCATATATTTT
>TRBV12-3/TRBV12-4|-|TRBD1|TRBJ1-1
CASSVGQGLEAFF
TGTGCCAGCAGTGTAGGACAGGGGCTCGAAGCTTTCTTT
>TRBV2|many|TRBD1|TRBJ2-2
CASRRTGVGGELFF
TGTGCCAGCAGGAGGACAGGGGTAGGCGGGGAGCTGTTTTTT
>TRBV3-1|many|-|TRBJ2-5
CASSHGSPPWYF
TGTGCCAGCAGCCACGGCTCACCCCCGTGGTACTTC
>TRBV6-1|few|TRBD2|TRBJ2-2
CASSPTNLAGGLGELFF
TGTGCCAGCAGCCCTACAAATCTGGCGGGAGGACTTGGGGAGCTGTTTTTT
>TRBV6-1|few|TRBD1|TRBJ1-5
CATGGQGAKGNQPQHF
TGTGCCACCGGAGGCCAGGGGGCGAAAGGCAATCAGCCCCAGCATTTT
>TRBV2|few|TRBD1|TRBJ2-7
CASSVEQGAAEQYF
TGTGCCAGCAGTGTGGAACAGGGGGCGGCCGAGCAGTACTTC
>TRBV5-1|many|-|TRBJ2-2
CASSLASVYTGELFF
TGCGCCAGCAGCTTGGCTAGCGTGTACACCGGGGAGCTGTTTTTT
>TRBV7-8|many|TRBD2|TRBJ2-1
CASSRPTSGRVVVHEQFF
TGTGCCAGCAGCCGGCCGACTAGCGGGAGGGTTGTCGTCCATGAGCAGTTCTTC
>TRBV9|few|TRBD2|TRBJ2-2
CASSARREDNTGELFF
TGTGCCAGCAGCGCCAGGCGGGAGGACAACACCGGGGAGCTGTTTTTT
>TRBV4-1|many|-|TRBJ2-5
CASSQVSGVAETQYF
TGCGCCAGCAGCCAAGTGTCGGGAGTTGCTGAGACCCAGTACTTC
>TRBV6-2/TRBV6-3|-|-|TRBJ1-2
CASSYQGKGYGYTF
TGTGCCAGCAGTTACCAGGGGAAGGGCTATGGCTACACCTTC
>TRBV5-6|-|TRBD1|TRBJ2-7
CASSSYRGISGLSSYEQYF
TGTGCCAGCAGCTCCTACAGGGGGATCAGCGGATTGAGCTCCTACGAGCAGTACTTC
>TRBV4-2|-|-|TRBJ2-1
CASSQEGIHNEQFF
TGTGCCAGCAGCCAAGAGGGGATCCACAATGAGCAGTTCTTC
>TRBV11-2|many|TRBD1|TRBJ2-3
CASSYRDRGYDTQYF
TGTGCCAGCAGCTACCGGGACAGGGGCTACGATACGCAGTATTTT
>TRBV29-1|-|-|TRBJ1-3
CSVAPGNTTYF
-
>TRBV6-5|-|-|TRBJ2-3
CASSYLSRTDTQYF
TGTGCCAGCAGTTATCTGTCCCGGACAGATACGCAGTATTTT
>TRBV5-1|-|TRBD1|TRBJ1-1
CASDRGLGTEAFF
TGCGCCAGCGACAGGGGGCTCGGCACTGAAGCTTTCTTT
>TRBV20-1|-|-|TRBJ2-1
CSAGQRGSSYNEQFF
TGCAGTGCTGGACAGCGCGGGAGCTCCTACAATGAGCAGTTCTTC
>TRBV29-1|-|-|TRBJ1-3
CSVEGTDTGNTIYF
TGCAGCGTTGAAGGTACGGACACTGGAAACACCATATATTTT
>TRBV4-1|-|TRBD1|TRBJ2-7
CASRSTGADEQYF
TGCGCCAGCAGATCAACAGGGGCCGACGAGCAGTACTTC
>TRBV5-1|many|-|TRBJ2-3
CASSLGRILTDTQYF
TGCGCCAGCAGCTTGGGGAGGATCCTAACAGATACGCAGTATTTT
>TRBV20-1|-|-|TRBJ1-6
CSANYRWNSPLHF
TGCAGTGCAAACTACAGGTGGAATTCACCCCTCCACTTT
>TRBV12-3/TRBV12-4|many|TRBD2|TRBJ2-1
CASSLSGSRYNEQFF
TGTGCCAGCAGTTTGAGCGGGAGTAGGTACAATGAGCAGTTCTTC
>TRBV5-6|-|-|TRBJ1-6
CASSLGTAVGPLHF
TGTGCCAGCAGCTTGGGGACAGCCGTTGGGCCCCTCCACTTT
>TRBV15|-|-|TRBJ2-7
CATSRERGYTYEQYF
TGTGCCACCAGCCGAGAGAGGGGGTATACCTACGAGCAGTACTTC
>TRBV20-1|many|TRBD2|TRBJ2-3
CSAKVLAGVSDTQYF
TGCAGTGCTAAAGTGCTAGCGGGAGTATCGGATACGCAGTATTTT
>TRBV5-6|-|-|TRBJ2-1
CASSLALEGDYNEQFF
TGTGCCAGCAGCTTGGCTTTGGAGGGGGACTACAATGAGCAGTTCTTC
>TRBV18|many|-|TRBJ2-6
CASSPVIVSGANVLTF
TGTGCCAGCTCACCAGTCATAGTCTCTGGGGCCAACGTCCTGACTTTC
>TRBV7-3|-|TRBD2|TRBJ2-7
CASSLNGGSGEQYF
TGTGCCAGCAGCTTAAACGGCGGGAGCGGCGAGCAGTACTTC
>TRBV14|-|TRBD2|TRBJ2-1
CASSPAGGPSSYNEQFF
TGTGCCAGCAGCCCAGCGGGAGGCCCGAGCTCCTACAATGAGCAGTTCTTC
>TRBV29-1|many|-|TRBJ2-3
CSVRLASNTDTQYF
TGCAGCGTTCGTCTAGCCTCAAACACAGATACGCAGTATTTT
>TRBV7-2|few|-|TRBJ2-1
CASSLMASSYNEQFF
TGTGCCAGCAGCTTAATGGCTAGCTCCTACAATGAGCAGTTCTTC
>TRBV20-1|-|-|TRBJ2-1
CSARVRIGTYNEQFF
TGCAGTGCTAGAGTGCGTATCGGAACGTACAATGAGCAGTTCTTC
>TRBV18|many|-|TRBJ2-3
CASSPYPSDTQYF
TGTGCCAGCTCACCATATCCCTCAGATACGCAGTATTTT
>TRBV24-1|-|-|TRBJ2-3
CATSGGTDTQYF
TGTGCCACCAGTGGGGGCACAGATACGCAGTATTTT
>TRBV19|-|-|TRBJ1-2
CASSTLAGGSYYGYTF
TGTGCCAGTAGTACCCTGGCGGGAGGGTCGTACTATGGCTACACCTTC
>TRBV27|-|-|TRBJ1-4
CASSHTTRQARKGEKLFF
TGTGCCAGCAGTCATACTACCAGACAGGCGAGAAAAGGTGAAAAACTGTTTTTT
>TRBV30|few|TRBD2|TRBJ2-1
CALRGLAGGFYNEQFF
TGTGCCTTAAGGGGCCTAGCGGGAGGGTTCTACAATGAGCAGTTCTTC
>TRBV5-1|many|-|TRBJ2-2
CASSFKQGVGTGELFF
TGCGCCAGCAGCTTTAAACAGGGTGTTGGCACCGGGGAGCTGTTTTTT
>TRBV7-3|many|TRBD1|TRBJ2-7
CASSLTGGRGYEQYF
TGTGCCAGCAGCTTAACTGGTGGCAGGGGGTACGAGCAGTACTTC
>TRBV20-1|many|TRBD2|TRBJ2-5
CSARDGSGRGWETQYF
TGCAGTGCTAGAGATGGGAGCGGGAGGGGGTGGGAGACCCAGTACTTC
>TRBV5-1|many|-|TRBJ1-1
CASSLRQPNTEAFF
TGCGCCAGCAGCTTACGACAACCGAACACTGAAGCTTTCTTT
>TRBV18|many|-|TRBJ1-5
CASSQSRGELEPQHF
TGTGCCAGCTCCCAGAGCAGGGGAGAATTAGAGCCCCAGCATTTT
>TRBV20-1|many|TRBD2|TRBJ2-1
CSARAYGAGEVWEQFF
TGCAGTGCTAGAGCATATGGAGCGGGAGAGGTATGGGAGCAGTTCTTC
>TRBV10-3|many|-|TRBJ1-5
CAISDLGSNQPQHF
TGTGCCATCAGTGATCTGGGGAGCAATCAGCCCCAGCATTTT
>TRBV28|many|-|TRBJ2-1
CASSPETFYNEQFF
TGTGCCAGCAGCCCAGAAACCTTTTACAATGAGCAGTTCTTC